Below are 14 T cell receptor beta chains sequenced from a single sample in a study of shared clonotypes between healthy human individuals (TCRdb year 2020). For the CD8 naive samples, CD45RO-negative cells were positively selected for CCR7, yielding a CD45RA+CCR7+ population from which TemRA cells were excluded. Libraries were made using the immunoSEQ multiplex PCR assay. TCRdb re-hosts the immuneACCESS table, in-frame sequences only. Its copies lack some clones; in the studies checked, an unresolved V gene accounts for under half of them, and the cause for the rest is not known. The sample table lists 2 million to 2.5 million clones, just under 95% of them with a count of one. The ten largest make up more than 0.95% of the sample. Sequenced sample: naive CD8+ T cells sorted from blood. The cell subset or site label for this specimen denotes: CD45RA+CCR7+. These receptor sequences come from a man aged 18 to 30 in good health.

The rearrangement links TRBV5-6 to TRBJ1-1; possibly TRBD1 for D (5 bases). Germline V gives CDR1 SGHDT, CDR2 YYEEEE. V was shortened by 5 bases and J by 6 bases, with 14 bases between the two germline ends. The length of the CDR3 is 13 residues. CDR3 in DNA: TGTGCCAGCAGGCAGTGGGGGACGGCTGAAGCTTTCTTT. Translating gives CASRQWGTAEAFF.

The table lists this clone with a count of one. The limits of the CDR3 on the DNA are not certain, so only TCRdb's listed CDR3 is given. The chain is built from TRBV21-1 and TRBJ1-5; the table's D call TRBD1 went unverified against the DNA. TRBV21-1 is reported as a pseudogene. The length of the CDR3 is 21 amino acids, counting both ends. CDR3: CASSSVGTGARVNYSNQPQHF.

This sequence joins TRBV6-5 and TRBJ2-7; 7 bases match TRBD1. The CDR3 sequence is 15 residues long. Germline V gene sequence: CDR1 MNHEY, CDR2 SVGAGI. The ends lost 0 bases at V and 1 base at J; junction bases unmatched: 3. The CDR3 coding sequence is TGTGCCAGCAGTTACTCGTCACAGGGGTCCTACGAGCAGTACTTC. It yields the protein CASSYSSQGSYEQYF.

As for this clone: The sample has other DNA sequences that encode this CDR3 too. The chain recombines TRBV27 with TRBJ2-7; possibly TRBD1 for D (6 bases). Between the trimmed V and J ends, which lost 6 bases and 3 bases, there was a span of 12 bases. There are 13 residues in the CDR3. Per the germline V gene, CDR1 is MNHEY and CDR2 is SMNVEV (reference sequence). CDR3 sequence: CASSLTDSYEQYF. CDR3 nucleotide sequence: TGTGCCAGCAGCTTGACGGACAGCTACGAGCAGTACTTC.

This clone was seen a single time. J is TRBJ2-7 and V is TRBV11-2; 13 bases match TRBD2. The CDR3 loop spans 18 amino acids. The V gene's germline CDR1 is SGHAT and CDR2 FQNNGV. V shed 0 bases and J 4 bases; nucleotides not matched to a gene: 9. The CDR3 loop is CASSLDPTGLAGAYEQYF. For the CDR3, the DNA is TGTGCCAGCAGCTTAGATCCGACAGGACTAGCGGGGGCGTACGAGCAGTACTTC. Drawing the rest from reference TRBV11-2 and TRBJ2-7, the complete variable domain is EAGVAQSPRYKIIEKRQSVAFWCNPISGHATLYWYQQILGQGPKLLIQFQNNGVVDDSQLPKDRFSAERLKGVDSTLKIQPAKLEDSAVYLCASSLDPTGLAGAYEQYFGPGTRLTVT.

The chain joins TRBV2 to TRBJ1-1, with D hard to call. Germline loops: CDR1 SNHLY, CDR2 FYNNEI. This CDR3 spans 16 amino acids. Trimming pared 2 bases from V and 1 base from J, leaving 14 bases between. CDR3 sequence reads: CASSEWSSAQNTEAFF. In nucleotides, the CDR3 is TGTGCCAGCAGTGAATGGTCCAGTGCCCAGAACACTGAAGCTTTCTTT.

The chain employs TRBV4-1 and TRBJ2-7; a weak D match, TRBD2 (6 bases). Per the germline V gene, CDR1 is MGHRA and CDR2 is YSYEKL. V was pared by 2 bases and J by 9 bases, with 14 bases between. The CDR3 totals 13 residues. This CDR3 reads CASSQTGPGGQYF. The DNA for the CDR3 is TGCGCCAGCAGCCAAACGGGACCCGGGGGGCAGTACTTC.

CDR3: CASSPMLTAYEQYF. In DNA form, the CDR3 reads TGCGCCAGCAGCCCGATGCTAACCGCCTACGAGCAGTACTTC. The J gene is TRBJ2-7, the V gene TRBV10-2; no clear D gene. The V end lost 6 bases, the J end lost 2 bases, and 14 bases lay between the germline ends. The germline gives CDR1 WSHSY, CDR2 SAAADI. This CDR3 comprises 14 residues.

The chain joins TRBV5-4 to TRBJ2-7, with 11 bases fitting TRBD2. The CDR3 sequence is 15 residues long. V was pared by 3 bases and J by 5 bases, with 7 bases of the junction left unmatched. Germline V lookup: CDR1 SGHNT, CDR2 YYREEE (reference sequence). CDR3 protein: CASSSRTSGQDEQYF. In DNA form, the CDR3 reads TGTGCCAGCAGCTCTCGGACTAGCGGGCAGGACGAGCAGTACTTC.

V is TRBV10-3 and J is TRBJ2-5; D may be TRBD2 (5 bases). The germline V gene has CDR1 ENHRY and CDR2 SYGVKD. Trimming pared 10 bases from V and 5 bases from J, leaving 14 bases between. The CDR3 extends over 12 amino acids. For the CDR3, the DNA is TGTGCCACCGGGAAAAGTGGGGAGACCCAGTACTTC. This gives the protein CATGKSGETQYF.

V usage is TRBV27 and J usage is TRBJ2-1, with D possibly matching TRBD2 (6 bases). CDR1 and CDR2 (germline): MNHEY, SMNVEV (reference sequence). V was clipped by 6 bases and J by 10 bases, with 19 bases between them. The CDR3 extends over 14 amino acids. CDR3 protein: CASSSLGTPKEQFF. CDR3 nucleotides: TGTGCCAGCAGCAGCCTCGGGACTCCGAAAGAGCAGTTCTTC.

The V gene is TRBV5-4, the J gene TRBJ2-3, with D unclear. The germline V and J ends were trimmed by 4 bases and 4 bases, with 10 bases remaining between them. Germline CDR1 is SGHNT and CDR2 is YYREEE (reference sequence). The CDR3 is made up of 13 amino acids. CDR3 nucleotide sequence: TGTGCCAGCAGCCAGAGGTCGCCAGATACGCAGTATTTT. Translating it yields CASSQRSPDTQYF.

J is TRBJ2-1 and V is TRBV25-1; D perhaps matches TRBD2 (6 bases). Per germline, CDR1 MGHDK and CDR2 SYGVNS. The V gene lost 8 bases and the J gene lost 8 bases, with 16 bases spanning the gap. CDR3 size: 13 residues. CDR3 region: CASSGEVRDEQFF. In DNA, the CDR3 is TGTGCCAGCTCCGGGGAGGTACGGGATGAGCAGTTCTTC.

The rearrangement joins TRBV7-9 to TRBJ1-1; D not certain. Germline V gene data show CDR1 as SEHNR and CDR2 as FQNEAQ (reference sequence). This CDR3 is 16 amino acids long. V dropped 4 bases and J dropped 1 base, with 16 bases sitting between them. The CDR3 bases are TGTGCCAGCAGCTCCCTCACCGGTACAGAGAACACTGAAGCTTTCTTT. This translates into CASSSLTGTENTEAFF.